Presented here are 12 T cell receptor beta chains from one specimen sequenced in a study of T cells in Graves' hyperthyroidism and ophthalmopathy. RNA transcripts were the template for amplifying TCR beta CDR3 regions. The TCR CDR3 was amplified in a first-round RT-PCR using the HTBI primer set. MiXCR, applied by TCRdb to the multiplex PCR reads, yields one record per CDR3 protein. The data show 550,000 to 600,000 distinct CDR3 sequences, about a sixth seen once. What was sequenced was blood. Receptors originate from a woman in her late teens or twenties with Graves' hyperthyroidism.

This clonotype was detected many times. The J gene is TRBJ1-1, the V gene TRBV3-1; 7 bases line up with TRBD1. The germline gives CDR1 LGHDT, CDR2 YNNKEL (reference sequence). The V and J ends lost 7 bases and 5 bases, in that order; junction bases with no gene match: 7. This CDR3 contains 13 residues. In DNA, the CDR3 is TGTGCCAGCACCAGGACAGGATGGACTGAAGCTTTCTTT. Its protein product is CASTRTGWTEAFF.

The chain has TRBV10-3 and TRBJ1-1; no clear D gene. Trimming removed 2 bases from V and 8 bases from J, with 6 bases in between. Germline V gives CDR1 ENHRY, CDR2 SYGVKD. The CDR3 has 11 amino acids. CDR3 sequence (DNA): TGTGCCATCAGTGAGCGGTCCGAAGCTTTCTTT. This sequence encodes CAISERSEAFF.

This clonotype was observed at least ten times. This rearrangement joins TRBV6-1 to TRBJ2-3; 7 positions agree with TRBD2. V was clipped by 4 bases and J by 4 bases; unmatched bases: 11. The CDR3 runs 16 residues. CDR1 MNHNS and CDR2 SASEGT come from the germline V gene. The CDR3 spells CASSAGPAGRADTQYF. The CDR3 nucleotides are TGTGCCAGCAGTGCAGGTCCCGCAGGGAGGGCAGATACGCAGTATTTT.

This clonotype was seen ten or more times. The genes are TRBV3-1 and TRBJ2-1, with TRBD2 identical over 7 bases. Germline V gene data show CDR1 as LGHDT and CDR2 as YNNKEL (reference sequence). V trimming: 0 bases; J trimming: 7 bases; junction bases outside the gene matches: 6. This CDR3 is built from 15 residues. The CDR3 coding sequence is TGTGCCAGCAGCCAAGATACATGGACTAGTAATGAGCAGTTCTTC. It yields the protein CASSQDTWTSNEQFF.

This clonotype was found many times. CDR3 bases: TGTGCCAGCAGTTTACCCGGCTTGGGGGTCAAGGATACGCAGTATTTT. This translates into CASSLPGLGVKDTQYF. V is TRBV28 and J is TRBJ2-3; D is possibly TRBD1 or TRBD2 (5 bases each). This CDR3 is 16 amino acids long. V was pared by 2 bases and J by 6 bases, with 18 bases between. In germline, CDR1 is MDHEN, CDR2 SYDVKM.

The J gene is TRBJ1-1, the V gene TRBV12-3 or TRBV12-4, with 8 bases aligning to TRBD1. The CDR3 is made up of 13 amino acids. The junction had 4 bases not matched to a gene; V was cut back by 6 bases and J by 4 bases. In nucleotides, the CDR3 is TGTGCCAGCAGGAACGACAGGGGCACTGAAGCTTTCTTT. Translating it yields CASRNDRGTEAFF.

This clonotype was seen repeatedly, ten times or more. V and J are TRBV2 and TRBJ2-3; D gene uncertain. Trimming stripped 1 base from V and 5 bases from J, with 13 bases between. Germline-derived CDR1 and CDR2 are SNHLY and FYNNEI. CDR3 size: 15 residues. This chain's CDR3 is CASSEGGRRRDTQYF. CDR3 bases: TGTGCCAGCAGTGAAGGGGGTAGGCGGAGAGATACGCAGTATTTT.

This clonotype was seen at least ten times. This sequence joins TRBV7-9 and TRBJ2-3, with TRBD2 matching over 7 bases. Germline-derived CDR1 and CDR2 are SEHNR and FQNEAQ (reference sequence). V lost 0 bases and J lost 0; bases outside the gene matches: 0. CDR3 length: 15 amino acids. The CDR3 here is CASSLATSSTDTQYF. In DNA, the CDR3 is TGTGCCAGCAGCTTAGCGACTAGCAGCACAGATACGCAGTATTTT.

This chain connects TRBV4-2 to TRBJ2-3; 8 positions agree with TRBD2. Germline V gene sequence: CDR1 LGHNA, CDR2 YNFKEQ. Unmatched junction bases numbered 7, after V lost 1 base and J lost 1 base. The CDR3 has 17 amino acids. The CDR3 loop reads CASSQVTKLAGTDTQYF. For the CDR3, the DNA is TGTGCCAGCAGCCAAGTGACAAAACTAGCGGGCACAGATACGCAGTATTTT.

This clonotype has just a few counts. The genes are TRBV12-5 and TRBJ2-5; 10 positions match TRBD1. Per the germline V gene, CDR1 is LGHNT and CDR2 is FRNRAP. The CDR3 is 17 residues long. The V and J ends lost 0 bases and 4 bases, in that order; junction bases with no gene match: 8. In nucleotides, the CDR3 is TGTGCTAGTGGTTTGGTACTAGGACAGGGGGGACGAGAGACCCAGTACTTC. Residues: CASGLVLGQGGRETQYF.

This clonotype has only a few counts. The chain has TRBV7-8 and TRBJ2-7, with a possible D match to TRBD1 (5 bases). The length of the CDR3 is 16 residues. The germline V gene has CDR1 SGHVS and CDR2 FQNEAQ. Trimming took off 5 bases at V and 0 bases at J, with 17 bases between the two ends. DNA for the CDR3: TGTGCCAGCAGCCAAAGGGGTACCGCGAGCTCCTACGAGCAGTACTTC. Translating gives CASSQRGTASSYEQYF.

This clonotype came up a few times. This chain uses TRBV6-8 with TRBJ1-6; D unclear. The CDR3 has 16 residues. V was clipped by 2 bases and J by 2 bases, with 10 bases between them. CDR1 MNHGY and CDR2 SAAAGT come from the germline V gene. The CDR3 coding sequence is TGTGCCAGCAGTTACCCTAATCACGCCTATAATTCACCCCTCCACTTT. Its protein is CASSYPNHAYNSPLHF.